Shown below are 6 T cell receptor beta chains from a single sample sequenced in a study of blood T cell repertoires in COVID-19. Clones were read by immunoSEQ multiplex PCR, and TCRdb kept only the in-frame ones, dropping some. This sample carries 250,000 or so clones, about 80% of them seen once, and the ten largest clones take about 3.4%. What was sequenced was PBMCs or T cells enriched from blood (not recorded which). The receptors originated from a man aged 50 to 60 who had recovered from COVID-19.

The gene calls are TRBV5-4 and TRBJ1-4; D perhaps matches TRBD1 (5 bases). Germline V CDR1 and CDR2: SGHNT, YYREEE (reference sequence). Trimming took 3 bases from V and 8 from J, leaving 20 bases between them. The CDR3 spans 16 residues. This CDR3 reads CASSYAGGTLGEKLFF. In nucleotides, the CDR3 is TGTGCCAGCAGCTACGCGGGAGGGACCCTGGGGGAAAAACTGTTTTTT.

The chain links TRBV21-1 to TRBJ2-2; TRBD2 was called by the table and not checked on the DNA. TRBV21-1 is noted as a pseudogene. The CDR3 sequence is 19 residues long. CDR3 residues: CASCSGGLAGSLNTGELFF. The CDR3 region has the DNA TGTGCCAGCTGCTCGGGGGGACTAGCGGGATCTCTTAACACCGGGGAGCTGTTTTTT.

The chain has TRBV10-3 and TRBJ1-5; D is unclear. The CDR3 length is 16 residues. Per the germline V gene, CDR1 is ENHRY and CDR2 is SYGVKD. V was shortened by 3 bases and J by 4 bases, with 16 bases between the two germline ends. The CDR3 sequence: CAISEYREGNNQPQHF. In nucleotides, the CDR3 is TGTGCCATCAGTGAATACCGGGAGGGAAATAATCAGCCCCAGCATTTT.

The chain has TRBV6-4 and TRBJ1-1, with TRBD1 as a possible D gene (5 bases). Trimming took 6 bases from V and 11 from J, leaving 16 bases between them. Germline values: CDR1 MRHNA, CDR2 SNTAGT. The CDR3 has 12 residues. The CDR3 nucleotides read TGTGCCAGCAGGCCTGGCGGTGGGGGGGCTTTCTTT. Translated, it gives CASRPGGGGAFF.

This chain connects TRBV6-5 to TRBJ2-5; 7 bases agree with TRBD2. Germline values: CDR1 MNHEY, CDR2 SVGAGI. Trimming cost V 4 bases and J 1 base; bases outside gene matches: 3. This CDR3 is built from 14 residues. The CDR3, as DNA: TGTGCCAGCAGTTTTGGACTAGTCCAAGAGACCCAGTACTTC. This translates into CASSFGLVQETQYF.

V and J are TRBV4-3 and TRBJ2-7, with TRBD1 matching over 7 bases. V shed 0 bases and J 1 base; nucleotides not matched to a gene: 6. This CDR3 comprises 16 residues. The V gene's germline CDR1 is LGHNA and CDR2 YSLEER. The CDR3 protein is CASSQDATGMSYEQYF. The DNA of the CDR3 is TGCGCCAGCAGCCAAGACGCGACAGGGATGTCCTACGAGCAGTACTTC.